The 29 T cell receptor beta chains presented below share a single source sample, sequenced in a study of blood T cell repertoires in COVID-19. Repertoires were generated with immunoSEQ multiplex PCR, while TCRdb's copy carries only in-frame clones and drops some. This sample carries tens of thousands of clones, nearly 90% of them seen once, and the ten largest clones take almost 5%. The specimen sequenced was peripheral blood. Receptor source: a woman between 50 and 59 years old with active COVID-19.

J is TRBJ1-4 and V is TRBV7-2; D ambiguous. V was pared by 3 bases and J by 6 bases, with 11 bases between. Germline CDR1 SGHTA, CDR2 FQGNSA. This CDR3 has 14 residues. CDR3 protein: CASSFGSLHEKLFF. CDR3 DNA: TGTGCCAGCAGCTTCGGGTCCTTACATGAAAAACTGTTTTTT.

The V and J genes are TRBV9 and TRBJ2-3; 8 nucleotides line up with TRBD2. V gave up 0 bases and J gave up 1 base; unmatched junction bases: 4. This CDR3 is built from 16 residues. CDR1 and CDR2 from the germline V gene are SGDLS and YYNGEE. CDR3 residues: CASSVDPAGGTDTQYF. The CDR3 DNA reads TGTGCCAGCAGCGTAGACCCAGCGGGAGGCACAGATACGCAGTATTTT.

In DNA, the CDR3 is TGTGCCAGCTCACCACGGACCCCGGGACAGGCGTTTAACTATGGCTACACCTTC. This gives the protein CASSPRTPGQAFNYGYTF. The chain is built from TRBV18 and TRBJ1-2; 8 nucleotides match TRBD1. V lost 1 base, J lost 1 base, and 11 bases stayed unmatched. Germline CDR1 reads KGHSH; CDR2 reads LQKENI. The CDR3 has 18 amino acids.

The CDR3 is CASSGGSVDTQYF. CDR3 nucleotide sequence: TGCGCCAGCAGCGGGGGGTCGGTCGATACGCAGTATTTT. The J gene is TRBJ2-3, the V gene TRBV5-1; a possible D gene is TRBD2 (6 bases). The CDR3 runs 13 residues. Trimming took 4 bases from V and 6 from J, leaving 12 bases between them. CDR1 SGHRS and CDR2 YFSETQ come from the germline V gene. The full variable domain, in which reference TRBV5-1 and TRBJ2-3 provide the parts outside the CDR3, is KAGVTQTPRYLIKTRGQQVTLSCSPISGHRSVSWYQQTPGQGLQFLFEYFSETQRNKGNFPGRFSGRQFSNSRSEMNVSTLELGDSALYLCASSGGSVDTQYFGPGTRLTVL.

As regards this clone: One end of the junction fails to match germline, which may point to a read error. CDR3 in amino acids: CASSRADRGNSEAFF. The CDR3 DNA follows: TGTGCCAGCAGTCGCGCGGACAGGGGGAACTCTGAAGCTTTCTTT. The chain has TRBV6-5 and TRBJ1-1; 10 bases map to TRBD1. Germline V gene sequence: CDR1 MNHEY, CDR2 SVGAGI. The CDR3 covers 15 residues.

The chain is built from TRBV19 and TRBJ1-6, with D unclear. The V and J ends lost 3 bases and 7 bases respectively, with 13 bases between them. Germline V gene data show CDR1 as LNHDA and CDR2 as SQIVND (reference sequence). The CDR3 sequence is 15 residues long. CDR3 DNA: TGTGCCAGTAGTATGCTTCCCAGCGCGAATTCACCCCTCCACTTT. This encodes CASSMLPSANSPLHF.

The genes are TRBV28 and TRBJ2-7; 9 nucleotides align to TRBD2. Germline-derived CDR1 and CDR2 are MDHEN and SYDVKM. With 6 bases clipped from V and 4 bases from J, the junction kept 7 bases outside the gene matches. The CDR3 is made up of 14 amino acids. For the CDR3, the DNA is TGTGCCAGCAGGGGTAGCGGGAGTAGTTACGAGCAGTACTTC. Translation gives CASRGSGSSYEQYF.

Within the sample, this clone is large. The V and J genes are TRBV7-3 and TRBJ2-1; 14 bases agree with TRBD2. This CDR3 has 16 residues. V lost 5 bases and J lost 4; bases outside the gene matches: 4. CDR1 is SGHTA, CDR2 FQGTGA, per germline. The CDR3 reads CASSKGTSGGYNEQFF. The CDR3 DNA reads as TGTGCCAGCAGCAAAGGGACTAGCGGGGGATACAATGAGCAGTTCTTC.

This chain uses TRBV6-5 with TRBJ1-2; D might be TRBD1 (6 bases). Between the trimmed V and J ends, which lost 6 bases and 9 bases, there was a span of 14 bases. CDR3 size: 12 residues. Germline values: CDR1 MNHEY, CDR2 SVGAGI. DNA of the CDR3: TGTGCCAGCAGCGATAGGGACATGAGCTACACCTTC. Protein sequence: CASSDRDMSYTF.

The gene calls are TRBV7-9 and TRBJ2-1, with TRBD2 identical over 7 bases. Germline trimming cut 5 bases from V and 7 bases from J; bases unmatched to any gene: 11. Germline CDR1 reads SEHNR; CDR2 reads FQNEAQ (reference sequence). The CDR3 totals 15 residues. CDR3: CASSQRENSGNEQFF. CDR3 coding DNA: TGTGCCAGCAGCCAACGAGAAAATAGCGGGAATGAGCAGTTCTTC.

The CDR3 DNA reads TGTGCCAGCAGTTACGGCGGGAGGGGTAATGAGCAGTTCTTC. Amino acids: CASSYGGRGNEQFF. This sequence joins TRBV6-5 and TRBJ2-1; 9 nucleotides line up with TRBD2. V shed 2 bases, J shed 7 bases, and the junction held 3 bases outside the gene matches. The CDR3 contains 14 residues. Germline loops: CDR1 MNHEY, CDR2 SVGAGI.

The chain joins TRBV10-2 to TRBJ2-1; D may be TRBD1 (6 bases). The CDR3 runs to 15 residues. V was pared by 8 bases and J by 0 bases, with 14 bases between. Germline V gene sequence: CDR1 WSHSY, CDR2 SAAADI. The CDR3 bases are TGCGCCAGCCAACGACAGGCTTTCTCCTACAATGAGCAGTTCTTC. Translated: CASQRQAFSYNEQFF.

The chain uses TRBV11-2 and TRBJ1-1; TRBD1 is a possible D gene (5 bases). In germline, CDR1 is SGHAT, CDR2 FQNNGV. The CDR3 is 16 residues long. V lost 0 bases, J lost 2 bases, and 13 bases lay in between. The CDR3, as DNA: TGTGCCAGCAGCTTAGATCGCGTGGGGCTTAACACTGAAGCTTTCTTT. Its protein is CASSLDRVGLNTEAFF.

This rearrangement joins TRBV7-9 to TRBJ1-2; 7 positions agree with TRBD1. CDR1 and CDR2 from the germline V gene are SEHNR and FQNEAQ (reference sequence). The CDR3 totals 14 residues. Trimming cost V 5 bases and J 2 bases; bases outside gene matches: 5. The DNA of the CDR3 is TGTGCCAGCAGCCCTCCGGGACAGAACTATGGCTACACCTTC. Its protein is CASSPPGQNYGYTF.

In DNA, the CDR3 is TGTGCCTGGAGTGGTAGCAAGATCTACGAGCAGTACTTC. Encoded protein: CAWSGSKIYEQYF. The chain uses TRBV30 and TRBJ2-7; D unclear. The CDR3 consists of 13 residues. Germline V gene lookup returns CDR1 GTSNPN and CDR2 SVGIG (reference sequence). V was cut by 1 base and J by 3 bases, with 10 bases left in between.

The CDR3 loop is CASRSGGRSPLHF. In nucleotides, the CDR3 is TGTGCCAGCAGATCAGGGGGCCGTTCACCCCTCCACTTT. This sequence joins TRBV6-5 and TRBJ1-6, with 8 bases that match TRBD1. The CDR3 totals 13 residues. In germline, CDR1 is MNHEY, CDR2 SVGAGI. The V segment lost 6 bases and the J segment 9 bases; nucleotides outside the gene matches: 4.

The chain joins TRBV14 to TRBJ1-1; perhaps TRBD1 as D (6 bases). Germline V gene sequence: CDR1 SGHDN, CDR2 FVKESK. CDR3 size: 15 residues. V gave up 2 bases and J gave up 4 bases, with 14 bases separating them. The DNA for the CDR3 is TGTGCCAGCAGCCAATCAGGGCAGGGGTTCACTGAAGCTTTCTTT. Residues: CASSQSGQGFTEAFF.

CDR3 coding DNA: TGTGCCAGCAGCGTCGGACAGGGATCTGGCAATGAGCAGTTCTTC. Its translation is CASSVGQGSGNEQFF. The rearrangement joins TRBV9 to TRBJ2-1; 8 bases are shared with TRBD1. Germline V gives CDR1 SGDLS, CDR2 YYNGEE. V dropped 2 bases and J dropped 6; count of bases not matched to a gene: 7. There are 15 residues in the CDR3.

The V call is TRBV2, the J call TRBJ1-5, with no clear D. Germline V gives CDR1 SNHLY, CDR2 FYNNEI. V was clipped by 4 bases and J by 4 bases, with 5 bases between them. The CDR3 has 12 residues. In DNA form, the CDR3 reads TGTGCCAGCAGTGGACAAAATCAGCCCCAGCATTTT. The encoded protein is CASSGQNQPQHF.

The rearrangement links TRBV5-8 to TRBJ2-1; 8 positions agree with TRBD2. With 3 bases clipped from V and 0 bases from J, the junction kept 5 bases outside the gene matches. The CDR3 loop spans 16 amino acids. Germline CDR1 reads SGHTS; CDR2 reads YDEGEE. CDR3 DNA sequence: TGTGCCAGCAGCTGGAAAAGCGGGAGCTCCTACAATGAGCAGTTCTTC. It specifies CASSWKSGSSYNEQFF. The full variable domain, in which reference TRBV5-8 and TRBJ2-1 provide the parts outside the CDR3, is EAGVTQSPTHLIKTRGQQATLRCSPISGHTSVYWYQQALGLGLQFLLWYDEGEERNRGNFPPRFSGRQFPNYSSELNVNALELEDSALYLCASSWKSGSSYNEQFFGPGTRLTVL.

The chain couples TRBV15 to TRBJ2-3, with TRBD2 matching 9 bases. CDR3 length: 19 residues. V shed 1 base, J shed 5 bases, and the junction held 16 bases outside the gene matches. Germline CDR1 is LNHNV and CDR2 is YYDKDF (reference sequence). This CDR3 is CATSRGSGGLAGVEDTQYF. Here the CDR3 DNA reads TGTGCCACCAGCAGAGGGTCGGGGGGATTAGCGGGAGTTGAAGATACGCAGTATTTT.

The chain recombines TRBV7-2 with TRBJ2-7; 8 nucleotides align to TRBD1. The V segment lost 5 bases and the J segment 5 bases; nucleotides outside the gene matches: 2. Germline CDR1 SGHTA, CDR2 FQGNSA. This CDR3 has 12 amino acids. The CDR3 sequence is CASSLTGDEQYF. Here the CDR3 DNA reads TGTGCCAGCAGCCTGACAGGGGACGAGCAGTACTTC.

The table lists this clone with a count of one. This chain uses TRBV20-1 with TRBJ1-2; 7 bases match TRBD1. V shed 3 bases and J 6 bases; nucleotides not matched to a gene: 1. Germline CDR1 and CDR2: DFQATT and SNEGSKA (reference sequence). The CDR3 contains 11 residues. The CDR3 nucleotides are TGCAGTGCTAGGACAGGGAATGGCTACACCTTC. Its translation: CSARTGNGYTF.

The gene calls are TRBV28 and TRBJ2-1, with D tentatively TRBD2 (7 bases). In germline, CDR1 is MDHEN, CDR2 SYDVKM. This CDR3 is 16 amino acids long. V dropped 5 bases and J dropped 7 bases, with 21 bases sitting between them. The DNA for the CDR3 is TGTGCCAGCAGTCGCATAGGGGGGGGAGGGAGGAATGAGCAGTTCTTC. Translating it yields CASSRIGGGGRNEQFF.

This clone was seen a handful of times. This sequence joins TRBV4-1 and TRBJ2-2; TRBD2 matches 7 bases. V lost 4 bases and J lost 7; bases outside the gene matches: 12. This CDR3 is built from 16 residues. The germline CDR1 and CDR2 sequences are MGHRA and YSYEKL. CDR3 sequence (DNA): TGCGCCAGCAGCCTTAAAAGGGACTACCCCAACGGGGAGCTGTTTTTT. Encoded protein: CASSLKRDYPNGELFF.

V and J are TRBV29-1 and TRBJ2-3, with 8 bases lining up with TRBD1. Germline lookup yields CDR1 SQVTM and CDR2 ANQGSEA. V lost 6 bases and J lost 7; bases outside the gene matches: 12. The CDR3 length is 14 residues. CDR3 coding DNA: TGCAGCGTCGAACTTGGACAGGGTCGAAATACGCAGTATTTT. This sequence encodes CSVELGQGRNTQYF.

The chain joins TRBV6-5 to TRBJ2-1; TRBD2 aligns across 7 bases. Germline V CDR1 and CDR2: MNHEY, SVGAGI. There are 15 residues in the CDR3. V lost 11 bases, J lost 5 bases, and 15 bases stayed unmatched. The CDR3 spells CAGKIRLADNNEQFF. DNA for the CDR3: TGTGCCGGCAAAATAAGGCTAGCGGACAACAATGAGCAGTTCTTC.

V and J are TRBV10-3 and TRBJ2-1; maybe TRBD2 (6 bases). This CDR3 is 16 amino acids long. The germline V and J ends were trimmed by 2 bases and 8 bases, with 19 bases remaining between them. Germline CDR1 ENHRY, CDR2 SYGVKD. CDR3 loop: CAISEPGARGWDEQFF. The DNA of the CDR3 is TGTGCCATCAGTGAGCCGGGAGCACGGGGGTGGGATGAGCAGTTCTTC.

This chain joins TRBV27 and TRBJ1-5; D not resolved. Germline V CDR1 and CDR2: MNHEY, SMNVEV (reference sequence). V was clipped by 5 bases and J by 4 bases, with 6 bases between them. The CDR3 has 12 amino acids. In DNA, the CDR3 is TGTGCCAGCAGTCCCCCTAATCAGCCCCAGCATTTT. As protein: CASSPPNQPQHF.